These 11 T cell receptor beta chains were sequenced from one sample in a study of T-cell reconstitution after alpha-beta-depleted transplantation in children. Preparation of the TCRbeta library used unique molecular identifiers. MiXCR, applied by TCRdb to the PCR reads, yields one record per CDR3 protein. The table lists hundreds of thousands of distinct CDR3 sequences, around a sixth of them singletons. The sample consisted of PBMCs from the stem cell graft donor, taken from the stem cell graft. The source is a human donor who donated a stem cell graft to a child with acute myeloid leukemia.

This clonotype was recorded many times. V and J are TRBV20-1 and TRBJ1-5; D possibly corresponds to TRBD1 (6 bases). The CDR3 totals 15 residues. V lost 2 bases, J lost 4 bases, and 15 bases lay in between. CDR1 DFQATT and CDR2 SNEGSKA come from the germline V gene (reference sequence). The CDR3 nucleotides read TGCAGTGCTAGATGGGCAGGGGAATTAAATCAGCCCCAGCATTTT. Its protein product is CSARWAGELNQPQHF.

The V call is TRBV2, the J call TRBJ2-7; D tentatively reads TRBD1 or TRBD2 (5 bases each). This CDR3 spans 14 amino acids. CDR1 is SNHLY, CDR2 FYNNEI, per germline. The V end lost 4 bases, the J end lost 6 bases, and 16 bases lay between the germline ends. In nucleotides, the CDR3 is TGTGCCAGCAGTGCGGGACGAACGACTGTCGAGCAGTACGTC. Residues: CASSAGRTTVEQYV.

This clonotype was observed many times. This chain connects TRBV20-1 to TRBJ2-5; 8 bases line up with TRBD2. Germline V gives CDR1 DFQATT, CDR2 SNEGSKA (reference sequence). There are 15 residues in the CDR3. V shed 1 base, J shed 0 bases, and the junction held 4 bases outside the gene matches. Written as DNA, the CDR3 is TGCAGTGCTAGAGTAGCGGGGTCATACCAAGAGACCCAGTACTTC. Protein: CSARVAGSYQETQYF.

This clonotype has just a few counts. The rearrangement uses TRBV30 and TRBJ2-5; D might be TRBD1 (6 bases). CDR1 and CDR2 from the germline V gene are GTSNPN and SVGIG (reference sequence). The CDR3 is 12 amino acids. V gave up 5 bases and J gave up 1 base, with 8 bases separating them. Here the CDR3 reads CAWDRTQETQYF. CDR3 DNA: TGTGCCTGGGACAGGACCCAAGAGACCCAGTACTTC.

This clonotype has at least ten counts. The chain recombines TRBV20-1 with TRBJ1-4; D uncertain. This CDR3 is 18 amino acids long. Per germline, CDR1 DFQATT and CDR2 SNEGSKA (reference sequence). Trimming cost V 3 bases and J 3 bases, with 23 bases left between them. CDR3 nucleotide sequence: TGCAGTGCTAGTCCGCAGCGTCGGCAGTCCGTCGCTAATGAAAAACTGTTTTTT. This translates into CSASPQRRQSVANEKLFF.

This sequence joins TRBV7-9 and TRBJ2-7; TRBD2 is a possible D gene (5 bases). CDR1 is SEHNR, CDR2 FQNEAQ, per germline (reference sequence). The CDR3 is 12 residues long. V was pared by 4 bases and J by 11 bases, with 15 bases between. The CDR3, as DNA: TGTGCCAGCAGCTCGGACCGTACCGGGAAGTACTTC. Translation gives CASSSDRTGKYF.

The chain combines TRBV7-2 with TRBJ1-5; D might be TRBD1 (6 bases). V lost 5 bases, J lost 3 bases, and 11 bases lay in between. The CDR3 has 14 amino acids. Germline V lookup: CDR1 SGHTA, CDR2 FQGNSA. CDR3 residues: CASSPDSPNQPQHF. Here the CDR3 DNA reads TGTGCCAGCAGCCCGGACAGCCCCAATCAGCCCCAGCATTTT.

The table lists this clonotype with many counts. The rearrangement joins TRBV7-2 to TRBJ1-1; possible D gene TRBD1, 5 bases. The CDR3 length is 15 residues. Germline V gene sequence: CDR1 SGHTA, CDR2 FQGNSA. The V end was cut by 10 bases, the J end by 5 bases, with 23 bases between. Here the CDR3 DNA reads TGTGCCACCCGACGGATGGCGGGAGGGGAGACTGAAGCTTTCTTT. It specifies CATRRMAGGETEAFF.

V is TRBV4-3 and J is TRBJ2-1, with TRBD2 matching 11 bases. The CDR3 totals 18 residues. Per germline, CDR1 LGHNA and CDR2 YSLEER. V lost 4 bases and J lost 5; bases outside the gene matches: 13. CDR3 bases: TGCGCCAGCAGCCCAGGGTACCATAGCGGGGGGGCTAACAATGAGCAGTTCTTC. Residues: CASSPGYHSGGANNEQFF.

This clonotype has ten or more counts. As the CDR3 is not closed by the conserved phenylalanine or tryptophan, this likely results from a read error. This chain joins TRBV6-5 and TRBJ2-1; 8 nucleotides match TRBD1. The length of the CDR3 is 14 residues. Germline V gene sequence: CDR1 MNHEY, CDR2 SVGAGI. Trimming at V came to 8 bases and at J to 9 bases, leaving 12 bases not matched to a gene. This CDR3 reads CASHDRGYFGEQFS. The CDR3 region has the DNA TGTGCCAGCCACGACAGGGGATACTTTGGTGAGCAGTTCTCC.

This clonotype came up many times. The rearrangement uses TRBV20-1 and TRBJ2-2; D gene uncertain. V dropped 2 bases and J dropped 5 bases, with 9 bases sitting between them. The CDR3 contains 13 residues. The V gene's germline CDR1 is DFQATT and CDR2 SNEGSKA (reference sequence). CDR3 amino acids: CSARPFETGELFF. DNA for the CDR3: TGCAGTGCTAGACCCTTTGAGACCGGGGAGCTGTTTTTT.